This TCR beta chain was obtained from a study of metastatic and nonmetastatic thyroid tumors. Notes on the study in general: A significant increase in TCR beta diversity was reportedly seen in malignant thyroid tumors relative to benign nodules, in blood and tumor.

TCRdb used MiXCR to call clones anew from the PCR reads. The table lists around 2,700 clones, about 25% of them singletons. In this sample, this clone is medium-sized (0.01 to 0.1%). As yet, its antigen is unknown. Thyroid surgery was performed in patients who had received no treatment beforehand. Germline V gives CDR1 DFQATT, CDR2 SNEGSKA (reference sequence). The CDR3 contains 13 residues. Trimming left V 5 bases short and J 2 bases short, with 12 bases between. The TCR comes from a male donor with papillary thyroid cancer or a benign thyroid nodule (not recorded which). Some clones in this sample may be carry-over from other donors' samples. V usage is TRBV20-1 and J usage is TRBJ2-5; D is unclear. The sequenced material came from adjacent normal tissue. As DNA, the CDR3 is TGCAGTGCTGAGTTGCGACAACAAGAGACCCAGTACTTC. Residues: CSAELRQQETQYF.